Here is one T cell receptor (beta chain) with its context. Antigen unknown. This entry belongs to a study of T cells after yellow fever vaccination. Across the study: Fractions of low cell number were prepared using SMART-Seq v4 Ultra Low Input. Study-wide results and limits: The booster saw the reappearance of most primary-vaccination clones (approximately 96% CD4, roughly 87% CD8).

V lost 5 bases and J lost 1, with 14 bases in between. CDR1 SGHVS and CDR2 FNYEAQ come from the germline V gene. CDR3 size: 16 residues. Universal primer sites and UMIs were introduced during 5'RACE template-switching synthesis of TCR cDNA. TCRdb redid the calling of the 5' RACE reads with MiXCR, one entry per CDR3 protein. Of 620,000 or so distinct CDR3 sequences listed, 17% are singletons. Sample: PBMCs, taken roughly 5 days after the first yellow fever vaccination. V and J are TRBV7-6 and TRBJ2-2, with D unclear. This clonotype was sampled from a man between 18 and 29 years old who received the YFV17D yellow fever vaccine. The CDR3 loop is CASSPSSPVNTGELFF. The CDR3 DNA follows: TGTGCCAGCAGCCCAAGTAGTCCCGTGAACACCGGGGAGCTGTTTTTT.